The 16 T cell receptor beta chains given below trace back to one sample, sequenced in a study of blood T cell repertoires in COVID-19. Sequencing was performed with immunoSEQ multiplex PCR; in TCRdb, only in-frame clones are kept and a portion is missing. This table holds 70,000 to 95,000 clones, 70% to 90% found once. Specimen: peripheral blood. These receptors all stem from a woman in her 70s with active or convalescent COVID-19.

CDR3 sequence: CATSSRGHGEKLFF. The CDR3 coding sequence is TGTGCCACCAGCAGCAGGGGACACGGTGAAAAACTGTTTTTT. V usage is TRBV15 and J usage is TRBJ1-4; D is perhaps TRBD1 (6 bases). This CDR3 comprises 14 residues. V was cut by 3 bases and J by 7 bases, with 12 bases left in between. CDR1 is LNHNV and CDR2 is YYDKDF in the germline V gene (reference sequence).

The chain uses TRBV18 and TRBJ2-7; 9 bases fit TRBD1. This CDR3 comprises 16 residues. From germline, CDR1 is KGHSH and CDR2 LQKENI. The ends lost 6 bases at V and 5 bases at J; junction bases unmatched: 14. In nucleotides, the CDR3 is TGTGCCAGCTCCTCCAGACCGGGACAGGGAAGCAACGAGCAGTACTTC. It is translated as CASSSRPGQGSNEQYF.

This chain uses TRBV19 with TRBJ2-6; the match to TRBD1 covers 9 bases. The CDR3 loop spans 18 amino acids. Germline values: CDR1 LNHDA, CDR2 SQIVND (reference sequence). J was trimmed by 0 bases and V by 4 bases; bases with no gene match: 7. The CDR3: CASSRLDRGSSGANVLTF. The CDR3 DNA reads TGTGCCAGTAGTAGGTTGGACAGGGGAAGCTCTGGGGCCAACGTCCTGACTTTC.

The chain employs TRBV29-1 and TRBJ1-1; D uncertain. This CDR3 comprises 12 residues. CDR1 SQVTM and CDR2 ANQGSEA come from the germline V gene. The V gene lost 5 bases and the J gene lost 1 base, with 8 bases spanning the gap. The CDR3 bases are TGCAGCGTTCGGGAGGGGAACACTGAAGCTTTCTTT. Encoded protein: CSVREGNTEAFF.

The J gene is TRBJ1-2, the V gene TRBV6-2 or TRBV6-3; D possibly corresponds to TRBD1 (6 bases). Germline values: CDR1 MNHEY, CDR2 SVGEGT. Between the trimmed V and J ends, which lost 4 bases and 5 bases, there was a span of 11 bases. This CDR3 spans 13 amino acids. As DNA, the CDR3 is TGTGCCAGCAGTTCGGGGGGCACTTATGGCTACACCTTC. This sequence encodes CASSSGGTYGYTF.

V is TRBV18 and J is TRBJ2-1; 10 nucleotides line up with TRBD2. This CDR3 contains 20 residues. V lost 0 bases, J lost 4 bases, and 15 bases stayed unmatched. From germline, CDR1 is KGHSH and CDR2 LQKENI. CDR3 nucleotides: TGTGCCAGCTCACCACCGTGGGGCAGGGGATCTAGCGGGGGTTACAATGAGCAGTTCTTC. The encoded protein is CASSPPWGRGSSGGYNEQFF.

V and J are TRBV6-5 and TRBJ1-3; the match to TRBD1 covers 11 bases. Germline-derived CDR1 and CDR2 are MNHEY and SVGAGI. V trimming: 6 bases; J trimming: 7 bases; junction bases outside the gene matches: 5. The CDR3 spans 14 residues. The CDR3 protein is CASRIGQGANTIYF. CDR3 nucleotides: TGTGCCAGCAGGATTGGACAGGGGGCGAACACCATATATTTT.

The CDR3 coding sequence is TGCGCCAGCAGCCATTCCGCCGGGACAGGGGGCACTGAAGCTTTCTTT. Amino acid sequence: CASSHSAGTGGTEAFF. This chain uses TRBV5-1 with TRBJ1-1, with 11 bases matching TRBD1. This CDR3 spans 16 amino acids. J gave up 4 bases and V 4 bases, and 9 bases lay outside the gene matches. The germline gives CDR1 SGHRS, CDR2 YFSETQ.

The gene calls are TRBV27 and TRBJ1-1; D is perhaps TRBD1 (5 bases). Between the trimmed V and J ends, which lost 3 bases and 1 base, there was a span of 12 bases. The length of the CDR3 is 15 residues. From germline, CDR1 is MNHEY and CDR2 SMNVEV (reference sequence). In DNA, the CDR3 is TGTGCCAGCAGTTTTTCGACAGCCTCGAACACTGAAGCTTTCTTT. This encodes CASSFSTASNTEAFF.

The sample holds one count of this clone. The V and J genes are TRBV5-1 and TRBJ2-7; D not certain. The CDR3 runs 13 residues. Germline V gene lookup returns CDR1 SGHRS and CDR2 YFSETQ. The V and J ends lost 3 bases and 1 base respectively, with 8 bases between them. The CDR3 nucleotides are TGCGCCAGCAGCTCGACGCGGTCCTACGAGCAGTACTTC. It yields the protein CASSSTRSYEQYF.

V usage is TRBV29-1 and J usage is TRBJ1-2, with a weak D call TRBD1 (5 bases). The CDR3 runs 15 residues. Germline loops: CDR1 SQVTM, CDR2 ANQGSEA. Trimming took 6 bases from V and 8 from J, leaving 25 bases between them. CDR3: CSVDTPPGPGLGYTF. The CDR3 DNA reads TGCAGCGTCGACACTCCCCCAGGGCCAGGGCTAGGCTACACCTTC. Combining the CDR3 with reference TRBV29-1 and TRBJ1-2 gives the whole variable domain SAVISQKPSRDICQRGTSLTIQCQVDSQVTMMFWYRQQPGQSLTLIATANQGSEATYESGFVIDKFPISRPNLTFSTLTVSNMSPEDSSIYLCSVDTPPGPGLGYTFGSGTRLTVV.

The rearrangement uses TRBV23-1 and TRBJ1-4; 7 bases align to TRBD1. TRBV23-1 is an ORF, and what it does is uncertain. The CDR3 is 19 residues long. V lost 2 bases and J lost 0; bases outside the gene matches: 12. The CDR3 is CASSQVFTGDRATNEKLFF. The CDR3 DNA is TGCGCCAGCAGTCAAGTGTTTACAGGGGACAGAGCAACTAATGAAAAACTGTTTTTT.

The J gene is TRBJ1-1, the V gene TRBV19, with 7 positions matching TRBD1. The V gene's germline CDR1 is LNHDA and CDR2 SQIVND (reference sequence). The junction had 7 bases not matched to a gene; V was cut back by 5 bases and J by 1 base. The CDR3 is 15 amino acids. The CDR3 protein is CASSARQGKNTEAFF. The CDR3 DNA reads TGTGCCAGTAGTGCTCGACAGGGCAAGAACACTGAAGCTTTCTTT.

This clone occurred once. The V call is TRBV28, the J call TRBJ2-5; D may be TRBD2 (6 bases). Germline CDR1 MDHEN, CDR2 SYDVKM. V lost 1 base to trimming and J lost 2 bases, with 14 bases between them. This CDR3 contains 16 residues. CDR3 sequence (DNA): TGTGCCAGCAGTTTATTAGGACTAATAAAACAAGAGACCCAGTACTTC. Residues: CASSLLGLIKQETQYF. Complete variable domain (other parts from reference TRBV28 and TRBJ2-5): DVKVTQSSRYLVKRTGEKVFLECVQDMDHENMFWYRQDPGLGLRLIYFSYDVKMKEKGDIPEGYSVSREKKERFSLILESASTNQTSMYLCASSLLGLIKQETQYFGPGTRLLVL.

The V and J genes are TRBV3-1 (or the pseudogene TRBV3-2) and TRBJ2-1, with 9 bases matching TRBD2. The germline V gene encodes CDR1 LGHDT and CDR2 YNNKEL (reference sequence). J lost 16 bases, V lost 5 bases, and 6 bases had no gene match. The CDR3 has 11 residues. CDR3: CASSGGGVNFF. The DNA of the CDR3 is TGTGCCAGCAGCGGCGGGGGGGTGAACTTCTTC.

This CDR3 reads CASSLESLAKNIQYF. CDR3 nucleotides: TGTGCCAGCAGCTTAGAGAGTCTAGCCAAAAACATTCAGTACTTC. The chain joins TRBV7-2 to TRBJ2-4, with no clear D. The CDR3 loop spans 15 amino acids. Germline V gives CDR1 SGHTA, CDR2 FQGNSA. V gave up 1 base and J gave up 0 bases, with 7 bases separating them.